Listed below are T cell receptor beta chains from one sample, sequenced in a study of vaccination and CD4 T cells after COVID-19. Each CDR3 protein gets one entry after TCRdb re-called the PCR reads with MiXCR. The sample holds 15,000 to 25,000 distinct CDR3 sequences, 55% seen once. For these TCRs, the target antigens are not known. Sequencing was done on a sample of CD4+ T cells from blood, cultured in vitro. The receptors here all came from a human donor who had recovered from COVID-19. Each CDR3 is given with its conserved first and last residue. Each record gives: CDR3 DNA, CDR3 protein, V gene, D gene, clone size, J gene. A D gene is named only where the DNA matches it firmly. Clone size appears in some rows only: once, few, many, or a class for an expanded clone.

TGTGCCTGGAGTTTCACAGGAGGGCTGGGGTATACGCAGTATTTT	CAWSFTGGLGYTQYF	TRBV30	.	once	TRBJ2-3
TGCAGTGCGAGAAAAGGACTAGCGGGGAGGGGGGATACGCAGTATTTT	CSARKGLAGRGDTQYF	TRBV20-1	TRBD2	.	TRBJ2-3
TGTGCCAGCAGCCCCGAGGGGGACAAGTACAATGAGCAGTTCTTC	CASSPEGDKYNEQFF	TRBV7-8	.	.	TRBJ2-1
TGTGCTAGCAGCATTGGACAGGGGGGACAAGAGACCCAGTACTTC	CASSIGQGGQETQYF	TRBV7-7	TRBD1	few	TRBJ2-5
TGTGCCAGCAGTTTAAGGGGTGGCAATCAGCCCCAGCATTTT	CASSLRGGNQPQHF	TRBV12-3/TRBV12-4	.	.	TRBJ1-5
TGTGCCAGTAGAAGTGACAGGGCGACTGAAGCTTTCTTT	CASRSDRATEAFF	TRBV19	TRBD1	.	TRBJ1-1
TGTGCCAGCAAACTGGGCAGTAAGACCGGGGAGCTGTTTTTT	CASKLGSKTGELFF	TRBV6-1	.	.	TRBJ2-2
TGTGCCAGCAGTGACCAGGGGAAGTCCTACGAGCAGTACTTC	CASSDQGKSYEQYF	TRBV2	.	.	TRBJ2-7
TGCAGTGCCCCAAAGGACGGCGGGTACAATGAGCAGTTCTTC	CSAPKDGGYNEQFF	TRBV20-1	.	few	TRBJ2-1
TGCGCCAGCAGCCAAGGGACAGAGAATTCACCCCTCCACTTT	CASSQGTENSPLHF	TRBV4-1	.	few	TRBJ1-6
TGTGCCAGCGGGAGGGTCGGGGACACTGAAGCTTTCTTT	CASGRVGDTEAFF	TRBV28	.	.	TRBJ1-1
TGTGCCAGCAGCTTAGAAGGGATCTCCTACAATGAGCAGTTCTTC	CASSLEGISYNEQFF	TRBV11-3	.	.	TRBJ2-1
TGTGCCAGCAGCTTAGTTCGGTCCCACCTTAACTATGGCTACACCTTC	CASSLVRSHLNYGYTF	TRBV7-4	.	.	TRBJ1-2
TGTGCCAGCAGCCACCGGGGTGAAGCTTTCTTT	CASSHRGEAFF	TRBV6-1	.	.	TRBJ1-1
TGTGCCAGCAGTTATAGCGGGAGGGCCGCCAAAAACATTCAGTACTTC	CASSYSGRAAKNIQYF	TRBV27	TRBD2	few	TRBJ2-4
TGTGCCAGCAGCTTAACGGGCGATTCACCCCTCCACTTT	CASSLTGDSPLHF	TRBV7-3	.	.	TRBJ1-6
TGTGCCACCAGTCTCGACAGCACAGATACGCAGTATTTT	CATSLDSTDTQYF	TRBV24-1	.	.	TRBJ2-3
TGTGCCAGCAGCCCAGGCACTAGCGGGGAGAACACCGGGGAGCTGTTTTTT	CASSPGTSGENTGELFF	TRBV5-4	TRBD2	.	TRBJ2-2
TGTGCCAGCAGTTTAGCGGTGGTAGCGGGAGGGCAGCAGTTCTTC	CASSLAVVAGGQQFF	TRBV12-3/TRBV12-4	TRBD2	.	TRBJ2-1
TGCGCCAGCAGCCCCGACACCTTCCAAGAGACCCAGTACTTC	CASSPDTFQETQYF	TRBV5-1	.	.	TRBJ2-5
TGCGCCAGCAGCCACAGGAGGCTTAATGAAAAACTGTTTTTT	CASSHRRLNEKLFF	TRBV4-1	.	.	TRBJ1-4
TGTGCCAGCAGTAACATACAGGGGGCCTACGGAAACACCATATATTTT	CASSNIQGAYGNTIYF	TRBV27	TRBD1	few	TRBJ1-3
TGTGCCAGCAGCTTCGGGTCCGGGCCAAACACAGATACGCAGTATTTT	CASSFGSGPNTDTQYF	TRBV7-9	.	.	TRBJ2-3
TGTGCCAGCTCACTACCGGGACTTCGTGAGCAGTACTTC	CASSLPGLREQYF	TRBV18	.	.	TRBJ2-7
TGTGCCAGCAGCTTAAATCCGGCGGCGTACGAGCAGTACTTC	CASSLNPAAYEQYF	TRBV7-2	.	.	TRBJ2-7
TGCGCCAGCTCCGATGGTATGAACACTGAAGCTTTCTTT	CASSDGMNTEAFF	TRBV10-2	.	.	TRBJ1-1
TGTGCCAGCCGGACGACGACTAGCGGTACCTACGAGCAGTACTTC	CASRTTTSGTYEQYF	TRBV6-1	TRBD2	.	TRBJ2-7
TGTGCCAGCCGTCCCTCGGGGAATGAGCAGTTCTTC	CASRPSGNEQFF	TRBV28	.	.	TRBJ2-1
TGTGCCAGCAGAACTGGGACGGTCTCTGGAAACACCATATATTTT	CASRTGTVSGNTIYF	TRBV6-1	.	.	TRBJ1-3
TGTGCCAGCAGCGCACAGGGAGAAAAACTGTTTTTT	CASSAQGEKLFF	TRBV7-6	.	few	TRBJ1-4
TGCAGTGCTAGTCTCTCGACAGGCCAAAATGAGCAGTTCTTC	CSASLSTGQNEQFF	TRBV20-1	.	.	TRBJ2-1
TGTGCCAGCAGTCCAAGCGCGGGACTAGCGGGGATGAATGAGCAGTTCTTC	CASSPSAGLAGMNEQFF	TRBV25-1	TRBD2	.	TRBJ2-1
TGCAGTGCTAGAGATGCGAGCGGGGGGCCGTTCTCTGGGGCCAACGTCCTGACTTTC	CSARDASGGPFSGANVLTF	TRBV20-1	TRBD2	.	TRBJ2-6
TGTGCCAGCAGTGCCCGGGAACTTAACACTGAAGCTTTCTTT	CASSARELNTEAFF	TRBV2	.	.	TRBJ1-1
TGTGCCAGCAGTAAATCCGGGACTAGCGGGAGGGCTACCTACGAGCAGTACTTC	CASSKSGTSGRATYEQYF	TRBV28	TRBD2	.	TRBJ2-7
TGCGCCAGTCGGAACGGGGTTGAGGGCAATCAGCCCCAGCATTTT	CASRNGVEGNQPQHF	TRBV5-1	.	.	TRBJ1-5
TGTGCCAGCAGCTTGAGTGGCGGGAATGAGCAGTTCTTC	CASSLSGGNEQFF	TRBV7-9	.	.	TRBJ2-1
TGTGCCAGCAGCTTAGTTGCAGGGTCTTTTGGAGAGACCCAGTACTTC	CASSLVAGSFGETQYF	TRBV7-8	.	few	TRBJ2-5
TGTGCCAGCAGAGGACAGGCCATCACAGATACGCAGTATTTT	CASRGQAITDTQYF	TRBV27	TRBD1	few	TRBJ2-3
TGCGCCAGCAGCCAAGGGGTAATCGGGGCCAACGTCCTGACTTTC	CASSQGVIGANVLTF	TRBV4-3	.	.	TRBJ2-6
TGTGCCAGCAGTCGAGCGAGTTCACCCCTCCACTTT	CASSRASSPLHF	TRBV28	.	.	TRBJ1-6
TGTGCCAGCAGCTCGAGACAGGGTCCTCACGAGCAGTACTTC	CASSSRQGPHEQYF	TRBV7-2	TRBD1	.	TRBJ2-7